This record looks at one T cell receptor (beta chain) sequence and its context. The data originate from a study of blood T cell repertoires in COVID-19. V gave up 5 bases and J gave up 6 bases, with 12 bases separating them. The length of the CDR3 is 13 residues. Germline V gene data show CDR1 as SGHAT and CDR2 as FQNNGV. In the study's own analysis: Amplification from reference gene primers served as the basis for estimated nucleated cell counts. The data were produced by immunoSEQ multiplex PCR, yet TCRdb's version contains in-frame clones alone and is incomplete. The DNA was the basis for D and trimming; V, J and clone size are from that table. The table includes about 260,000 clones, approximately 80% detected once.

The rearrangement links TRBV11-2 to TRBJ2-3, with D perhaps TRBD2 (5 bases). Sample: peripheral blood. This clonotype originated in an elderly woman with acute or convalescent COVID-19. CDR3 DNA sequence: TGTGCCAGCAGCGCGACTATTACGGATACGCAGTATTTT. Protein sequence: CASSATITDTQYF.